One and the same sample provided the 29 T cell receptor beta chains below, sequenced in a study of CD4+ T cells in melanoma. Clones were sequenced by immunoSEQ multiplex PCR, and TCRdb holds only the in-frame ones, with some missing. This sample has about 140,000 clones, with 92% found just once. The receptors originated from a human donor with melanoma.

V usage is TRBV18 and J usage is TRBJ2-7, with 11 bases matching TRBD1. This CDR3 spans 16 amino acids. Trimming took 1 base from V and 6 from J; bases not matched to a gene: 8. Germline values: CDR1 KGHSH, CDR2 LQKENI. CDR3 coding DNA: TGTGCCAGCTCACCACAGGTGTGGGACAGGGGGAGCGAGCAGTACTTC. It specifies CASSPQVWDRGSEQYF.

The chain combines TRBV30 with TRBJ2-5; weak D call: TRBD1 (6 bases). The CDR3 has 14 amino acids. Trimming took 4 bases from V and 2 from J, leaving 14 bases between them. Germline V gives CDR1 GTSNPN, CDR2 SVGIG (reference sequence). CDR3 amino acids: CAWNRQVGQETQYF. CDR3 coding DNA: TGTGCCTGGAACCGACAGGTTGGGCAAGAGACCCAGTACTTC. Full variable domain (remainder filled in from reference TRBV30 and TRBJ2-5): SQTIHQWPATLVQPVGSPLSLECTVEGTSNPNLYWYRQAAGRGLQLLFYSVGIGQISSEVPQNLSASRPQDRQFILSSKKLLLSDSGFYLCAWNRQVGQETQYFGPGTRLLVL.

This clone was seen a few times. The chain joins TRBV10-2 to TRBJ2-3; 7 nucleotides agree with TRBD2. After removal of 7 bases from V and 5 bases from J, the junction contained 0 bases not matched to a gene. There are 11 residues in the CDR3. Germline assignment: CDR1 WSHSY and CDR2 SAAADI. In DNA form, the CDR3 reads TGCGCCAGCACTAGCGGAGATACGCAGTATTTT. This codes for CASTSGDTQYF.

The CDR3 protein is CASRGTGGTEQYF. Here the CDR3 DNA reads TGTGCCTCGAGAGGGACAGGGGGGACCGAGCAGTACTTC. The J gene is TRBJ2-7, the V gene TRBV2, with 11 bases lining up with TRBD1. The CDR3 is 13 residues long. V was pared by 11 bases and J by 6 bases, with 9 bases of the junction left unmatched. Germline V gives CDR1 SNHLY, CDR2 FYNNEI.

This clone has a single count. The V gene is TRBV5-1, the J gene TRBJ1-2; D is unresolved. In germline, CDR1 is SGHRS, CDR2 YFSETQ. V lost 0 bases and J 2 bases, leaving 8 bases between the germline ends. This CDR3 spans 14 amino acids. Written as DNA, the CDR3 is TGCGCCAGCAGCTTGGGCGGCGAGAACTATGGCTACACCTTC. Its protein product is CASSLGGENYGYTF.

The V gene is TRBV18, the J gene TRBJ2-3; 8 bases map to TRBD1. The CDR3 sequence is 15 residues long. V dropped 4 bases and J dropped 6; count of bases not matched to a gene: 9. Germline V gives CDR1 KGHSH, CDR2 LQKENI. CDR3: CASSRWTGSSDTQYF. The CDR3 DNA is TGTGCCAGCTCACGGTGGACAGGGTCCTCGGATACGCAGTATTTT.

This chain joins TRBV7-6 and TRBJ1-3; D unresolved. Germline V gives CDR1 SGHVS, CDR2 FNYEAQ. The length of the CDR3 is 16 residues. Trimming removed 2 bases at V and 0 bases at J, with 11 bases between. Here the CDR3 reads CASSLNWQVSGNTIYF. The CDR3 coding sequence is TGTGCCAGCAGCTTAAATTGGCAGGTCTCTGGAAACACCATATATTTT.

The V gene is TRBV6-6, the J gene TRBJ1-2; 8 bases agree with TRBD1. The CDR3 totals 15 residues. Trimming cost V 1 base and J 8 bases; bases outside gene matches: 9. The germline V gene has CDR1 MNHNY and CDR2 SVGAGI (reference sequence). CDR3 sequence reads: CASSYFQGAVGGYTF. The CDR3 DNA is TGTGCCAGCAGTTACTTCCAGGGGGCTGTGGGAGGCTACACCTTC.

The chain couples TRBV6-1 to TRBJ2-5; TRBD1 aligns across 7 bases. Germline CDR1 is MNHNS and CDR2 is SASEGT. There are 14 residues in the CDR3. The V gene end was trimmed by 0 bases and the J gene end by 10 bases; junction bases not matched to a gene: 8. For the CDR3, the DNA is TGTGCCAGCAGTGAAGCTAGGGGGCGAATGAACCAGTACTTC. Protein: CASSEARGRMNQYF.

The table lists this clone with a count of one. The chain joins TRBV30 to TRBJ1-5, with 11 bases lining up with TRBD1. V lost 8 bases, J lost 9 bases, and 9 bases stayed unmatched. CDR1 and CDR2 (germline): GTSNPN, SVGIG (reference sequence). The CDR3 length is 13 residues. CDR3 coding DNA: TGTGCCCTAGGACAGGGGGCCACCTTGCCCCAGCATTTT. This translates into CALGQGATLPQHF.

The chain couples TRBV10-3 to TRBJ2-3; 12 bases agree with TRBD2. The CDR3 is 16 amino acids. Germline CDR1 ENHRY, CDR2 SYGVKD. J was trimmed by 8 bases and V by 8 bases; bases with no gene match: 14. The CDR3 spells CAIGETSGGSRGTQYF. The CDR3 region has the DNA TGTGCCATCGGAGAGACTAGCGGGGGTTCTCGGGGTACGCAGTATTTT.

The CDR3 coding sequence is TGTGCCAGCAGGGACGGACCGTACTCTGGGGCCAACGTCCTGACTTTC. This encodes CASRDGPYSGANVLTF. The chain joins TRBV2 to TRBJ2-6; the D is unclear. The CDR3 is made up of 16 amino acids. From germline, CDR1 is SNHLY and CDR2 FYNNEI. V lost 6 bases and J 0 bases, leaving 12 bases between the germline ends.

The rearrangement links TRBV9 to TRBJ2-5, with D possibly matching TRBD1 (5 bases). The CDR3 runs to 15 residues. CDR1 is SGDLS and CDR2 is YYNGEE in the germline V gene. V was cut by 7 bases and J by 7 bases, with 23 bases left in between. DNA of the CDR3: TGTGCCAGCGGAGTAAGACAGACGGGTTTGGGGACCCAGTACTTC. Protein sequence: CASGVRQTGLGTQYF.

V gene TRBV5-1 combines with J gene TRBJ2-1, with D possibly being TRBD1 or TRBD2 (5 bases each). Trimming stripped 4 bases from V and 2 bases from J, with 13 bases between. Germline CDR1 is SGHRS and CDR2 is YFSETQ. The CDR3 has 15 amino acids. In DNA, the CDR3 is TGCGCCAGCAGCCCCGGGACCACCACCTACAATGAGCAGTTCTTC. Its translation: CASSPGTTTYNEQFF. Combining the CDR3 with reference TRBV5-1 and TRBJ2-1 gives the whole variable domain KAGVTQTPRYLIKTRGQQVTLSCSPISGHRSVSWYQQTPGQGLQFLFEYFSETQRNKGNFPGRFSGRQFSNSRSEMNVSTLELGDSALYLCASSPGTTTYNEQFFGPGTRLTVL.

Only a few counts were recorded for this clone. The J gene is TRBJ2-1, the V gene TRBV28, with D perhaps TRBD1 or TRBD2 (5 bases each). The V and J ends lost 4 bases and 2 bases respectively, with 15 bases between them. The CDR3 covers 16 residues. Germline lookup yields CDR1 MDHEN and CDR2 SYDVKM. This CDR3 reads CASSSHARGTYNEQFF. The DNA for the CDR3 is TGTGCCAGCAGTTCCCACGCTCGGGGCACCTACAATGAGCAGTTCTTC.

The chain has TRBV18 and TRBJ1-1, with D unclear. CDR1 and CDR2 from the germline V gene are KGHSH and LQKENI. The CDR3 has 13 residues. Deletions cut 4 bases from V and 2 bases from J, with 8 bases between. Here the CDR3 reads CASSQVLNTEAFF. In nucleotides, the CDR3 is TGTGCCAGCTCACAGGTGTTAAACACTGAAGCTTTCTTT.

This clone was recorded only once. One end of the junction varies from germline; a read error may be responsible. DNA of the CDR3: TGCAGCGTTGGCGGGAAACAGAACATTGAAGCTTTCTTT. Protein sequence: CSVGGKQNIEAFF. J is TRBJ1-1 and V is TRBV29-1, with D hard to call. Germline loops: CDR1 SQVTM, CDR2 ANQGSEA. The CDR3 covers 13 residues.

This chain connects TRBV14 to TRBJ2-7; no clear D. The CDR3 has 11 amino acids. V gave up 2 bases and J gave up 7 bases, with 6 bases separating them. The V gene's germline CDR1 is SGHDN and CDR2 FVKESK. The CDR3 DNA reads TGTGCCAGCAGCCAACGAGGTGAGCAGTACTTC. Translating it yields CASSQRGEQYF.

This clone was detected only once. V usage is TRBV10-1 and J usage is TRBJ2-3; D remains ambiguous. The CDR3 is made up of 14 amino acids. CDR1 and CDR2 (germline): WNHNN, SYGVQD (reference sequence). Trimming pared 4 bases from V and 0 bases from J, leaving 8 bases between. The CDR3 sequence is CASSAGTSTDTQYF. The CDR3 DNA reads as TGCGCCAGCAGTGCTGGCACTAGCACAGATACGCAGTATTTT.

The chain couples TRBV19 to TRBJ1-2; D possibly corresponds to TRBD1 (5 bases). The CDR3 is made up of 16 amino acids. The germline CDR1 and CDR2 sequences are LNHDA and SQIVND (reference sequence). V was clipped by 0 bases and J by 9 bases, with 20 bases between them. In nucleotides, the CDR3 is TGTGCCAGTAGTATAGATTGGCTCGGACATGGGAGTCGCTACACCTTC. Translating gives CASSIDWLGHGSRYTF. Filled out from reference TRBV19 and TRBJ1-2, the complete variable domain reads DGGITQSPKYLFRKEGQNVTLSCEQNLNHDAMYWYRQDPGQGLRLIYYSQIVNDFQKGDIAEGYSVSREKKESFPLTVTSAQKNPTAFYLCASSIDWLGHGSRYTFGSGTRLTVV.

This clone appeared a single time. The chain has TRBV6-1 and TRBJ1-4, with D maybe TRBD1 (6 bases). The CDR3 runs 15 residues. CDR1 is MNHNS and CDR2 is SASEGT in the germline V gene. V was cut by 3 bases and J by 7 bases, with 15 bases left in between. The CDR3 spells CASSDQGGRVEKLFF. The CDR3 region has the DNA TGTGCCAGCAGTGACCAAGGGGGGCGCGTTGAAAAACTGTTTTTT.

The gene calls are TRBV6-6 and TRBJ1-1, with D possibly TRBD1 on 5 matching bases. The length of the CDR3 is 14 residues. With 5 bases removed from V and 5 bases from J, the gap between germline ends came to 15 bases. Germline V gives CDR1 MNHNY, CDR2 SVGAGI (reference sequence). CDR3 in amino acids: CASSPRVGGTEAFF. Written as DNA, the CDR3 is TGTGCCAGCAGTCCCCGGGTGGGGGGGACTGAAGCTTTCTTT.

This clone was recorded once. The chain combines TRBV18 with TRBJ1-5; TRBD1 agrees at 7 bases. The V and J ends lost 5 bases and 3 bases, in that order; junction bases with no gene match: 4. This CDR3 is 14 amino acids long. The V gene's germline CDR1 is KGHSH and CDR2 LQKENI. The CDR3 loop reads CASSETGYNQPQHF. The CDR3 DNA reads as TGTGCCAGCTCAGAGACAGGGTACAATCAGCCCCAGCATTTT.

The V gene is TRBV4-2, the J gene TRBJ1-4, with D tentatively TRBD1 (6 bases). This CDR3 spans 15 amino acids. Trimming pared 3 bases from V and 7 bases from J, leaving 15 bases between. CDR1 and CDR2 (germline): LGHNA, YNFKEQ. DNA of the CDR3: TGTGCCAGCAGCCACCCCCCCCTACAGGGTGAAAAACTGTTTTTT. Encoded protein: CASSHPPLQGEKLFF.

J is TRBJ1-6 and V is TRBV6-1; D gene ambiguous. The CDR3 contains 15 residues. The V end was cut by 4 bases, the J end by 6 bases, with 13 bases between. From germline, CDR1 is MNHNS and CDR2 SASEGT. The CDR3 loop is CASSGSGRGNSPLHF. For the CDR3, the DNA is TGTGCCAGCAGTGGCTCCGGGAGAGGTAATTCACCCCTCCACTTT.

The chain is built from TRBV2 and TRBJ2-7, with 12 bases identical to TRBD2. The CDR3 totals 14 residues. CDR1 is SNHLY, CDR2 FYNNEI, per germline. V trimming: 7 bases; J trimming: 3 bases; junction bases outside the gene matches: 4. CDR3 amino acids: CASKRGLAGYEQYF. CDR3 coding DNA: TGTGCCAGCAAAAGGGGACTAGCGGGCTACGAGCAGTACTTC. Based on the CDR3 plus reference TRBV2 and TRBJ2-7, the full variable domain is EPEVTQTPSHQVTQMGQEVILRCVPISNHLYFYWYRQILGQKVEFLVSFYNNEISEKSEIFDDQFSVERPDGSNFTLKIRSTKLEDSAMYFCASKRGLAGYEQYFGPGTRLTVT.

This sequence joins TRBV6-1 and TRBJ1-5; D is possibly TRBD1 (5 bases). CDR3 size: 13 residues. Germline CDR1 is MNHNS and CDR2 is SASEGT. V was cut by 4 bases and J by 6 bases, with 10 bases left in between. The CDR3 spells CASSVTRVQPQHF. In DNA form, the CDR3 reads TGTGCCAGCAGTGTTACCAGGGTTCAGCCCCAGCATTTT.

The rearrangement links TRBV20-1 to TRBJ2-5; 8 nucleotides match TRBD2. Germline V gene sequence: CDR1 DFQATT, CDR2 SNEGSKA (reference sequence). The junction had 3 bases not matched to a gene; V was cut back by 3 bases and J by 9 bases. The length of the CDR3 is 11 residues. The CDR3 protein is CSASPGGAQYF. CDR3 nucleotides: TGCAGTGCTAGTCCCGGGGGGGCCCAGTACTTC.

CDR3 sequence reads: CASFRPLPNYGYTF. The CDR3 coding sequence is TGTGCCAGCTTTCGACCCCTACCAAACTATGGCTACACCTTC. The chain links TRBV7-2 to TRBJ1-2; D gene ambiguous. Trimming stripped 8 bases from V and 2 bases from J, with 15 bases between. The CDR3 is 14 residues long. Germline lookup yields CDR1 SGHTA and CDR2 FQGNSA.